The clone carrying this T cell receptor beta chain was seen only a few times. What it binds is not known. These data come from a study of CD8 T cells in ankylosing spondylitis. Study observations and caveats: What seemed typical of ankylosing spondylitis blood was a TCR beta motif built from 8 or 9 highly homologous variants. Clones linked to disease were reported to show significant enrichment in matched ankylosing spondylitis synovial fluid. The disease-linked clones had a CD8+ phenotype and low blood frequencies.

Trimming removed 4 bases at V and 0 bases at J, with 7 bases between. The CDR3 contains 14 residues. Germline V CDR1 and CDR2: MGHDK, SYGVNS. Making the TCR beta libraries involved quantitative 5'-RACE with molecular barcodes. TCRdb itself ran the 5' RACE reads through MiXCR, one entry per CDR3 protein. The top ten hold roughly 14% of the sample, which has around 340,000 distinct CDR3 sequences, 20% to 25% seen once. Source material: blood, either unsorted or a sorted T cell fraction (not recorded which). The V gene is TRBV25-1, the J gene TRBJ1-3; no clear D. The TCR sequence derives from a male donor with ankylosing spondylitis or in good health (not recorded which). The CDR3 DNA reads TGTGCCAGCAGTGCGGAGGTCTCTGGAAACACCATATATTTT. Translation gives CASSAEVSGNTIYF.